This T cell receptor beta chain was found in a study of blood T cell repertoires in COVID-19. At the level of the study: Samples of COVID-19 (acute and convalescent) were obtained from the United States, Italy and Spain. T cells, B-cell-depleted T cells, or PBMCs supplied cDNA or gDNA.

Germline CDR1 reads KGHSH; CDR2 reads LQKENI. V dropped 3 bases and J dropped 0 bases, with 7 bases sitting between them. The CDR3 has 14 amino acids. This clone was observed a few times. Source study methods: From reference gene primer amplification, estimates of nucleated cell counts were derived. Only in-frame clones appear in the TCRdb table, and some are missing; sequencing was by immunoSEQ multiplex PCR. The DNA was the basis for D and trimming; V, J and clone size are from that table. The sample consists of some 93,000 clones, around nine tenths of them appearing once. The chain uses TRBV18 and TRBJ2-3; tentatively, D is TRBD2 (5 bases). The origin of this receptor is a man between 60 and 75 years old with acute or convalescent COVID-19. Sequencing used peripheral blood. Here the CDR3 reads CASSPRGSTDTQYF. CDR3 sequence (DNA): TGTGCCAGCTCACCCAGAGGGAGCACAGATACGCAGTATTTT.